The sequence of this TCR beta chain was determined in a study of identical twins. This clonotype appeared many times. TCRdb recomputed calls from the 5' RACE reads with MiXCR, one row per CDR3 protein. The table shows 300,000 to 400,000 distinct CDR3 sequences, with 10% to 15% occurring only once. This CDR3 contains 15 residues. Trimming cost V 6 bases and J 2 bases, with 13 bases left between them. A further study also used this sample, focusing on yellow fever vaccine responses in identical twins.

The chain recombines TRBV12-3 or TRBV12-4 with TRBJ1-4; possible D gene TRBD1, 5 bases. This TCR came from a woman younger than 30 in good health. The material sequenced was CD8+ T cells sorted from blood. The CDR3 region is CASRSSRGTNEKLFF. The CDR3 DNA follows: TGTGCCAGCAGGTCATCAAGGGGCACTAATGAAAAACTGTTTTTT.